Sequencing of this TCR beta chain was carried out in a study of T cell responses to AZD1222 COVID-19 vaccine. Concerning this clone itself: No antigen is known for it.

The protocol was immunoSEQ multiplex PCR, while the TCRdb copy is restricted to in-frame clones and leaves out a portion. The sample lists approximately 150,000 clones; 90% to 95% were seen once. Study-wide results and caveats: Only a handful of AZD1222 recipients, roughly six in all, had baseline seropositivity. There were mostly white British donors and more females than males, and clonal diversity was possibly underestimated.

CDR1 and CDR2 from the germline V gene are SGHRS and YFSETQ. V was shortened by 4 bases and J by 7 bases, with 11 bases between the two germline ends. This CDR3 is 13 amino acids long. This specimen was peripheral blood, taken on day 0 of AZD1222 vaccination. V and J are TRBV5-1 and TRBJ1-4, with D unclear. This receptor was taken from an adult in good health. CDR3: CASSRDVAEKLFF. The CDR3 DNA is TGCGCCAGCAGCCGCGACGTGGCTGAAAAACTGTTTTTT.